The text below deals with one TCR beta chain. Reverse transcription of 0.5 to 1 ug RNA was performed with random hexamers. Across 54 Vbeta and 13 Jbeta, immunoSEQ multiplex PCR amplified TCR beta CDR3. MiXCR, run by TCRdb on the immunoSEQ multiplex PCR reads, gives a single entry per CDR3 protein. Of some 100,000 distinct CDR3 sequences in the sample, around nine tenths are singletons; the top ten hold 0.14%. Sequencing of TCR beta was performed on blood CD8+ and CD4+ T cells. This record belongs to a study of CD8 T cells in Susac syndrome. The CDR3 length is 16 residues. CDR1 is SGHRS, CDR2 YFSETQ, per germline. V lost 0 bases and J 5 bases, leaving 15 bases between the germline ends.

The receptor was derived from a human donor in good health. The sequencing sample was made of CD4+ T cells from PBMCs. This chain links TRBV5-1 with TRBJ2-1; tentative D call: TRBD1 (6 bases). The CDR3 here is CASSLAPQGTNNEQFF. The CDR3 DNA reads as TGCGCCAGCAGCTTGGCCCCACAGGGAACCAACAATGAGCAGTTCTTC.